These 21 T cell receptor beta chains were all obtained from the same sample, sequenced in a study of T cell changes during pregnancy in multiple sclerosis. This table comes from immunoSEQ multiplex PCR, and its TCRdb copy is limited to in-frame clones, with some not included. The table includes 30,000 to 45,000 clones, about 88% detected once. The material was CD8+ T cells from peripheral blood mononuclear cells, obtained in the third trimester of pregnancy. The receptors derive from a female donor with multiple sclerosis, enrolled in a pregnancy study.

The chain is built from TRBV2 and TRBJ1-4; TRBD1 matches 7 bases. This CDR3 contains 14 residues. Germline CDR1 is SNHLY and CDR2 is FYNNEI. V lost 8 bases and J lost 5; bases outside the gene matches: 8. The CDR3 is CASFSDRVNEKLFF. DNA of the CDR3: TGTGCCAGCTTTTCCGACAGGGTGAATGAAAAACTGTTTTTT.

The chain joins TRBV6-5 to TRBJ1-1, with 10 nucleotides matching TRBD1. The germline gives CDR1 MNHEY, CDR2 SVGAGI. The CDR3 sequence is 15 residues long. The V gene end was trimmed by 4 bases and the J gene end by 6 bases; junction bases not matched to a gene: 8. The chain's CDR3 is CASSSYTGTGAEAFF. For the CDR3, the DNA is TGTGCCAGCAGTTCCTACACCGGGACAGGGGCTGAAGCTTTCTTT.

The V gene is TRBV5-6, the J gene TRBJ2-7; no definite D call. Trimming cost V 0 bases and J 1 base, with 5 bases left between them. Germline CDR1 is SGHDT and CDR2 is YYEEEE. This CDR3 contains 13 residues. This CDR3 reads CASSLAVSYEQYF. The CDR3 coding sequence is TGTGCCAGCAGCTTGGCCGTTTCCTACGAGCAGTACTTC.

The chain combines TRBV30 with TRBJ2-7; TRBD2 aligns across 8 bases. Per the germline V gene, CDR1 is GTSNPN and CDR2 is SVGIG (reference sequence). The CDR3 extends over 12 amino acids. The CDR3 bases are TGTGCTTTGACTAGCGACAACTACGAGCAGTACTTC. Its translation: CALTSDNYEQYF.

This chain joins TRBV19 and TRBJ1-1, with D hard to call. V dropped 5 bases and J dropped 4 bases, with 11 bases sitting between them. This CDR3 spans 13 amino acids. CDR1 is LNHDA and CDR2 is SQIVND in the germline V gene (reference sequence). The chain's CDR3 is CASSLVSGTEAFF. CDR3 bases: TGTGCCAGTAGTTTGGTTTCGGGCACTGAAGCTTTCTTT.

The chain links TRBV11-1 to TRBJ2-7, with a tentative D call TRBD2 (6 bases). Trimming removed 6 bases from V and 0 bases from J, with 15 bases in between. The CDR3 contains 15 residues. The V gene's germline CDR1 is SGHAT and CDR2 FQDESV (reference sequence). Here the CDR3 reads CASSSRDGSSYEQYF. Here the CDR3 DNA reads TGTGCCAGCAGTTCCCGGGACGGGAGCTCCTACGAGCAGTACTTC.

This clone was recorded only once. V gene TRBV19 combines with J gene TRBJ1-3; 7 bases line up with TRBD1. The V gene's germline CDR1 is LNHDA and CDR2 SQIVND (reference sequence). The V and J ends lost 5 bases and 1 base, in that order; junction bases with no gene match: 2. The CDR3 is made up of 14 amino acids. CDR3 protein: CASSAQGSGNTIYF. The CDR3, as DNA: TGTGCCAGTAGTGCACAGGGGTCTGGAAACACCATATATTTT. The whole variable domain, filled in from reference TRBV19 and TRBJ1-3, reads DGGITQSPKYLFRKEGQNVTLSCEQNLNHDAMYWYRQDPGQGLRLIYYSQIVNDFQKGDIAEGYSVSREKKESFPLTVTSAQKNPTAFYLCASSAQGSGNTIYFGEGSWLTVV.

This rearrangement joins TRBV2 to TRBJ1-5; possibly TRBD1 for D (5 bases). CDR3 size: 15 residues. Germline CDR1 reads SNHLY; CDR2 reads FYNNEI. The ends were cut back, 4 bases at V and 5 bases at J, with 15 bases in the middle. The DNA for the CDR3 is TGTGCCAGCAGTGGGTCGCGGGACCATGATCAGCCCCAGCATTTT. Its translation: CASSGSRDHDQPQHF.

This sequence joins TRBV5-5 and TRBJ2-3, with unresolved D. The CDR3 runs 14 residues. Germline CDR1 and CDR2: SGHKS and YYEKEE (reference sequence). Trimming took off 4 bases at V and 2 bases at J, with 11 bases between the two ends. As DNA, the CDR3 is TGTGCCAGCAGCGATGAGACTCTCACAGATACGCAGTATTTT. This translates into CASSDETLTDTQYF.

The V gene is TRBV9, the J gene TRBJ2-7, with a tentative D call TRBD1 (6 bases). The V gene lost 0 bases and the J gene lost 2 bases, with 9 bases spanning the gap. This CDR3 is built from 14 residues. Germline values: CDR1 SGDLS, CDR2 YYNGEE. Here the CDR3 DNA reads TGTGCCAGCAGCGTAGGAGGGGGTGCCTACGAGCAGTACTTC. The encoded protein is CASSVGGGAYEQYF.

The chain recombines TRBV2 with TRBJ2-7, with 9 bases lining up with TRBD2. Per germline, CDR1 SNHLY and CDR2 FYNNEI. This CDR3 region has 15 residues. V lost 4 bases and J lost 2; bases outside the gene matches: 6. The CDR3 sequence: CASSASGTLAYEQYF. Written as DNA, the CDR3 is TGTGCCAGCAGTGCTAGCGGGACCCTTGCCTACGAGCAGTACTTC.

CDR3 coding DNA: TGTGCCAGCAGCCTAGGGGTCCGAGCCAAAAACATTCAGTACTTC. This sequence encodes CASSLGVRAKNIQYF. This sequence joins TRBV7-3 and TRBJ2-4; TRBD1 is a possible D gene (5 bases). Germline V gives CDR1 SGHTA, CDR2 FQGTGA. CDR3 length: 15 residues. The germline V and J ends were trimmed by 5 bases and 0 bases, with 11 bases remaining between them.

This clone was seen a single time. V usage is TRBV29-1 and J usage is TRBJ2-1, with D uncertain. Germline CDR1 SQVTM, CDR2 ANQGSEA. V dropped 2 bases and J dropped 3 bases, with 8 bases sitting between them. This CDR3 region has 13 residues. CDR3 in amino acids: CSVERHDYNEQFF. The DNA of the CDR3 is TGCAGCGTTGAACGACACGACTACAATGAGCAGTTCTTC.

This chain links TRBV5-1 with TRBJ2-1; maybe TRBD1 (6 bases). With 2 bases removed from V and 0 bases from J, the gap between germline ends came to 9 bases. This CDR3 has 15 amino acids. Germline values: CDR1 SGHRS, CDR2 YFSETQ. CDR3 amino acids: CASSLGQSSYNEQFF. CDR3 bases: TGCGCCAGCAGCTTAGGACAGAGCTCCTACAATGAGCAGTTCTTC.

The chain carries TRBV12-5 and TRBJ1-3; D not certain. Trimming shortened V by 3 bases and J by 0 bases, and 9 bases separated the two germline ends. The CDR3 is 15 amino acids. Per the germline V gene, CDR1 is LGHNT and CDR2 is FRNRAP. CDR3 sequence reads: CASGFGVSSGNTIYF. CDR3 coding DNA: TGTGCTAGTGGTTTCGGGGTGAGCTCTGGAAACACCATATATTTT.

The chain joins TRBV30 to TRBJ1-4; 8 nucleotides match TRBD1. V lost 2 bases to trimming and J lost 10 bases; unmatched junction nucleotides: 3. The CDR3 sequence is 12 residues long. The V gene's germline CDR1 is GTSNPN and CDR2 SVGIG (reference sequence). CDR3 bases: TGTGCCTGGAGTATTGACAGGGGAAAACTGTTTTTT. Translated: CAWSIDRGKLFF.

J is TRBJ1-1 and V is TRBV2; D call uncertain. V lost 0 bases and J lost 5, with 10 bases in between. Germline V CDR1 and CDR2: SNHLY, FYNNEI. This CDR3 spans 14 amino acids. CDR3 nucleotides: TGTGCCAGCAGTGAAGCCCATCAGGTGACTGAAGCTTTCTTT. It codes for CASSEAHQVTEAFF.

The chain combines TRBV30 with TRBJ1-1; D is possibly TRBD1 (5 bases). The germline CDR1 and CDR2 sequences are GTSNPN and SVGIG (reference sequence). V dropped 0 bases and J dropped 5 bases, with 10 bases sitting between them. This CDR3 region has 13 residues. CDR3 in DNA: TGTGCCTGGAGTGTGGGGGGAGAGACTGAAGCTTTCTTT. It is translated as CAWSVGGETEAFF.

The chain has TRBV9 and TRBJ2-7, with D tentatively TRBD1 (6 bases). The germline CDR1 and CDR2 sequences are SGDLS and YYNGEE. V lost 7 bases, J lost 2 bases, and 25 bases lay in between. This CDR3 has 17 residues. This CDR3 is CASSPQGEQGTPYEQYF. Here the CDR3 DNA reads TGTGCCAGCTCTCCACAGGGTGAACAGGGAACACCCTACGAGCAGTACTTC.

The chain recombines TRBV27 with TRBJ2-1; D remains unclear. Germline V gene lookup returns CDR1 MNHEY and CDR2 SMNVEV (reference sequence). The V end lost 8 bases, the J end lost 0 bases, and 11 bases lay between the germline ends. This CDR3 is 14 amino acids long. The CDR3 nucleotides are TGTGCCAGCGCACGCGAAAGCTCCTACAATGAGCAGTTCTTC. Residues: CASARESSYNEQFF.

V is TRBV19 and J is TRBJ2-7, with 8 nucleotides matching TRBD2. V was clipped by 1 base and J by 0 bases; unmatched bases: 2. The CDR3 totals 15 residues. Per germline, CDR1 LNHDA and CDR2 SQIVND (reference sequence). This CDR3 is CASSIAGTSSYEQYF. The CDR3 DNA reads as TGTGCCAGTAGTATAGCCGGGACTAGCTCCTACGAGCAGTACTTC. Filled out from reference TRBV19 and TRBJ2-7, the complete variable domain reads DGGITQSPKYLFRKEGQNVTLSCEQNLNHDAMYWYRQDPGQGLRLIYYSQIVNDFQKGDIAEGYSVSREKKESFPLTVTSAQKNPTAFYLCASSIAGTSSYEQYFGPGTRLTVT.